This T cell receptor beta chain was observed in a study of identical twins (TCRdb year 2016). Concerning the study at large: TCR alpha and beta repertoires from monozygotic twins, unrelated adults of various ages and cord blood were deep-sequenced to test whether fetal clonotypes persist. To rule out contamination, the twin experiments were replicated at different times with different library preparation protocols. Results the study describes overall, beyond this receptor: Out-of-frame TCR alpha sharing in monozygotic twins was systematically underestimated by recombination models, whereas sharing between unrelated individuals was in agreement with the recombination models. Conclusions relied on cross-sectional statistical analysis, since the same donors could not be followed over many years. Compared with coincidental sharing between unrelated individuals, an excess of low generation-probability sequences was observed among out-of-frame TCR alpha sequences shared between twins. Excess twin sharing in beta out-of-frame sequences was weaker because fewer shared sequences lowered the signal-to-noise ratio. Fewer insertions were carried by abundant cord blood beta clonotypes, a similar but weaker trend appeared in young adult naive repertoires, and no such trend appeared in memory repertoires. Zero-insertion analyses could be partly confounded by invariant T cells such as MAIT and iNKT, although diverse VJ usage argued against such confounding for most clonotypes.

Points on this clonotype: No cognate antigen has been identified for it. Base qualities are not at hand, and no much larger clone is one base apart.

Libraries came from 5' RACE. For sequencing, an Illumina HiSeq 2000 was employed. Template switching added a universal primer binding site, and the final cDNA carried a unique molecular identifier that allowed TCR cDNA molecules to be counted accurately. First-strand cDNA for TCR alpha and beta chains was synthesized from specific primers in the conserved constant-segment region. To control for contamination, every cDNA library was double barcoded, receiving both a SMART-Mk sample barcode and Illumina barcodes. TruSeq adapter sequences along with Illumina sample barcodes were introduced in two successive PCR steps. TCR alpha and beta cDNA libraries were sequenced on the Illumina HiSeq platform with custom primers. As for the authors' bioinformatics: Raw reads were processed with MiGEC to extract unique molecular identifiers, and MiXCR was used to determine CDR3 positions. Recombination models were inferred per individual with the repgenHMM and IGoR tools using an EM algorithm. The tcR package in R was used for shared clonotype analysis, with sharing normalized by the product of cloneset sizes. Out-of-frame nonproductive sequences were analyzed to study raw recombination free of thymic and clonal selection effects. TCRdb took the public reads, trimmed them with fastp at Q25, ran MiXCR for clone calling and kept in-frame beta chains. Merged by CDR3 protein, the rows form single entries marked with the most common genes and DNA. TCRdb's processing, not the authors', yielded these V and J calls. For this sample the table gives 450,000 to 650,000 distinct CDR3 sequences, of which about 16% were detected only once. The leading ten clones occupy less than 0.5% of the sample.

Every donor in the study was a healthy Caucasian. Three pairs of female monozygotic twins, all aged roughly 18 to 30 years, made up the twin cohort. CD4+ and CD8+ T cell populations were isolated with positive isolation kits from Invitrogen. The germline ends are 7 bases apart after V is trimmed by 4 bases and J by 0 bases. Reading the germline V gene gives CDR1 SGHAT and CDR2 FQNNGV. Inclusive of the bounding cysteine and phenylalanine, the CDR3 is 13 residues long. Left in the record is the CDR3 DNA by itself, 39 bases read in frame from the first base. This same sample was also part of a study on yellow fever vaccine responses in identical twins. The second study, in turn, reports: The authors reported that the T cell response to vaccination in identical twins appeared partly convergent and partly personalized. In the study, vaccine-responding T cell clones were precisely tracked in identical twins.

The TCR originated in a woman aged 18-29 years in good health. The sample taken for sequencing was CD4+ T cells sorted from blood. This chain is built from TRBV11-2 and TRBJ2-7; the D gene identity is not certain. The CDR3 has the sequence CASSSQSSYEQYF. Read as DNA, the sequence is TGTGCCAGCAGCTCACAGAGCTCCTACGAGCAGTACTTC.